The 31 T cell receptor beta chains in this list originate from one sample, sequenced in a study of siplizumab effects on memory and regulatory T cells (dated by TCRdb to between 2018 and 2021). Libraries were built with the immunoSEQ multiplex PCR assay. This is the immuneACCESS table as TCRdb keeps it, with only in-frame sequences that have V and J called. A part of the clones is gone; compared with another copy, unresolved V genes explain less than half, and the rest is unexplained. The sample table shows about 56,000 clones, and less than 98% are seen once. The top ten clonotypes cover approximately 1% of the sample. The sample was naive CD8+ T cells sorted from blood. The sample's cell subset or site label, decoded: unstimulated naive T cells. Receptors originate from a human donor in good health.

This clone was seen only a few times. The CDR3 DNA follows: TGCGCCAGCAGCTTTGTTAGGGACAAAACCGGGACAGAAGCTTTCAATGAGCAGTTCTTC. It is translated as CASSFVRDKTGTEAFNEQFF. The chain is built from TRBV5-1 and TRBJ2-1, with 7 nucleotides matching TRBD1. The V and J ends lost 2 bases and 6 bases, in that order; junction bases with no gene match: 23. This CDR3 comprises 20 residues. Germline V CDR1 and CDR2: SGHRS, YFSETQ. The complete variable domain, with remaining parts taken from reference TRBV5-1 and TRBJ2-1, reads KAGVTQTPRYLIKTRGQQVTLSCSPISGHRSVSWYQQTPGQGLQFLFEYFSETQRNKGNFPGRFSGRQFSNSRSEMNVSTLELGDSALYLCASSFVRDKTGTEAFNEQFFGPGTRLTVL.

V usage is TRBV7-9 and J usage is TRBJ1-2; 7 nucleotides line up with TRBD1. CDR1 is SEHNR, CDR2 FQNEAQ, per germline (reference sequence). V lost 0 bases, J lost 5 bases, and 6 bases stayed unmatched. The CDR3 consists of 15 residues. CDR3 coding DNA: TGTGCCAGCAGCTTAGCACGAACAGGGGAATATGGCTACACCTTC. It codes for CASSLARTGEYGYTF.

V gene TRBV12-5 combines with J gene TRBJ2-2; 10 bases align to TRBD1. J lost 0 bases, V lost 4 bases, and 8 bases had no gene match. The length of the CDR3 is 18 residues. Per the germline V gene, CDR1 is LGHNT and CDR2 is FRNRAP. CDR3 sequence: CASGSSGDRGPNTGELFF. CDR3 nucleotide sequence: TGTGCTAGTGGTTCCTCAGGGGACAGGGGACCGAACACCGGGGAGCTGTTTTTT.

V and J are TRBV19 and TRBJ2-3, with D perhaps TRBD2 (6 bases). The V gene's germline CDR1 is LNHDA and CDR2 SQIVND (reference sequence). The CDR3 extends over 15 amino acids. Deletions cut 3 bases from V and 5 bases from J, with 15 bases between. CDR3 DNA: TGTGCCAGTAGTATTTTGACGGGAGAATTAGATACGCAGTATTTT. This translates into CASSILTGELDTQYF.

The chain recombines TRBV5-1 with TRBJ2-7; possibly TRBD1 for D (6 bases). Trimming removed 5 bases at V and 3 bases at J, with 18 bases between. CDR1 and CDR2 from the germline V gene are SGHRS and YFSETQ. The CDR3 spans 15 residues. CDR3 loop: CASRGSGQPIYEQYF. Written as DNA, the CDR3 is TGCGCCAGCAGGGGTTCAGGACAGCCGATCTACGAGCAGTACTTC.

The V gene is TRBV23-1, the J gene TRBJ2-1; the D gene is possibly TRBD2 (5 bases). TRBV23-1 is an ORF; its function is uncertain. This CDR3 spans 15 amino acids. Trimming shortened V by 11 bases and J by 5 bases, and 22 bases separated the two germline ends. As DNA, the CDR3 is TGCGCCTTTCAAACCGGGATCACCCGGCACAATGAGCAGTTCTTC. The encoded protein is CAFQTGITRHNEQFF.

The V gene is TRBV5-1, the J gene TRBJ2-2; D is unresolved. Germline V gene lookup returns CDR1 SGHRS and CDR2 YFSETQ. This CDR3 spans 16 amino acids. Deletions cut 2 bases from V and 4 bases from J, with 15 bases between. The CDR3 loop reads CASSLMDHSGTGELFF. The CDR3 DNA reads as TGCGCCAGCAGCTTAATGGATCACTCGGGCACCGGGGAGCTGTTTTTT.

The gene calls are TRBV30 and TRBJ1-2, with 7 bases aligning to TRBD1. The CDR3 consists of 14 residues. Per germline, CDR1 GTSNPN and CDR2 SVGIG (reference sequence). Losses at the gene ends were 0 bases for V and 4 bases for J; bases not matched to a gene: 5. The CDR3: CAWSVWGQIYGYTF. The CDR3 DNA reads TGTGCCTGGAGTGTATGGGGACAGATCTATGGCTACACCTTC. The complete variable domain, with remaining parts taken from reference TRBV30 and TRBJ1-2, reads SQTIHQWPATLVQPVGSPLSLECTVEGTSNPNLYWYRQAAGRGLQLLFYSVGIGQISSEVPQNLSASRPQDRQFILSSKKLLLSDSGFYLCAWSVWGQIYGYTFGSGTRLTVV.

This chain links TRBV5-1 with TRBJ2-3; D might be TRBD1 or TRBD2, each matching 5 bases. Germline CDR1 reads SGHRS; CDR2 reads YFSETQ. This CDR3 comprises 17 residues. V was trimmed by 0 bases and J by 4 bases, leaving 18 bases between them. The CDR3 protein is CASSLGTFGGDADTQYF. The DNA of the CDR3 is TGCGCCAGCAGCTTGGGGACGTTTGGGGGTGACGCAGATACGCAGTATTTT.

The rearrangement uses TRBV4-1 and TRBJ1-2; D might be TRBD1 (6 bases). V lost 0 bases and J 4 bases, leaving 15 bases between the germline ends. The CDR3 totals 16 residues. Germline CDR1 reads MGHRA; CDR2 reads YSYEKL. The CDR3 reads CASSQDFGRGGYGYTF. The DNA for the CDR3 is TGCGCCAGCAGCCAAGATTTCGGCAGGGGAGGCTATGGCTACACCTTC.

The genes are TRBV27 and TRBJ1-2, with D tentatively TRBD1 (5 bases). The germline CDR1 and CDR2 sequences are MNHEY and SMNVEV (reference sequence). V dropped 3 bases and J dropped 4 bases, with 9 bases sitting between them. The CDR3 totals 13 residues. The CDR3: CASSLTASYGYTF. The CDR3, as DNA: TGTGCCAGCAGTTTGACAGCTTCCTATGGCTACACCTTC.

The chain recombines TRBV11-2 with TRBJ2-5; 15 nucleotides agree with TRBD2. The CDR3 contains 18 residues. The V segment lost 6 bases and the J segment 4 bases; nucleotides outside the gene matches: 12. Germline values: CDR1 SGHAT, CDR2 FQNNGV. The CDR3 loop reads CASRARTSGRALAETQYF. Written as DNA, the CDR3 is TGTGCCAGCAGGGCTAGGACTAGCGGGAGGGCCTTAGCAGAGACCCAGTACTTC.

The V call is TRBV9, the J call TRBJ1-3; TRBD1 agrees at 9 bases. The trim removed 4 bases at V and 8 bases at J, leaving 7 bases unmatched. Germline lookup yields CDR1 SGDLS and CDR2 YYNGEE. The CDR3 is 14 residues long. The CDR3 spells CASSPDRGRDTIYF. CDR3 nucleotides: TGTGCCAGCAGCCCGGACAGGGGCAGGGACACCATATATTTT.

V usage is TRBV28 and J usage is TRBJ2-7; D gene ambiguous. Trimming took 3 bases from V and 6 from J, leaving 12 bases between them. This CDR3 region has 13 residues. Germline CDR1 reads MDHEN; CDR2 reads SYDVKM. The CDR3 DNA follows: TGTGCCAGCAGTTTGCAGCTCAGAATCGAGCAGTACTTC. It specifies CASSLQLRIEQYF.

This chain connects TRBV6-1 to TRBJ2-7; D possibly matches TRBD1 or TRBD2 (5 bases each). The CDR3 sequence is 15 residues long. Germline lookup yields CDR1 MNHNS and CDR2 SASEGT. The V gene lost 4 bases and the J gene lost 0 bases, with 13 bases spanning the gap. CDR3 sequence: CASSAGTESSYEQYF. The CDR3 nucleotides read TGTGCCAGCAGTGCAGGGACGGAGAGCTCCTACGAGCAGTACTTC.

This sequence joins TRBV21-1 and TRBJ2-7; the listed D gene, TRBD2, was not tested against the DNA. TRBV21-1 is designated a pseudogene. CDR3 size: 10 residues. The CDR3 reads CASRSDEQYF. The DNA for the CDR3 is TGTGCCAGCAGATCCGACGAGCAGTACTTC.

The rearrangement joins TRBV15 to TRBJ2-3; no clear D. CDR3 length: 17 residues. V lost 2 bases and J lost 0, with 15 bases in between. Germline assignment: CDR1 LNHNV and CDR2 YYDKDF (reference sequence). The CDR3 nucleotides are TGTGCCACCAGCAGATTCCGAACGGAATCTAGCACAGATACGCAGTATTTT. Protein sequence: CATSRFRTESSTDTQYF.

The chain employs TRBV5-1 and TRBJ2-2, with 7 bases lining up with TRBD2. The ends lost 0 bases at V and 0 bases at J; junction bases unmatched: 2. CDR1 and CDR2 from the germline V gene are SGHRS and YFSETQ. The CDR3 sequence is 16 residues long. CDR3 sequence (DNA): TGCGCCAGCAGCTTGGAAGGGACTACGAACACCGGGGAGCTGTTTTTT. Amino acids: CASSLEGTTNTGELFF.

The chain links TRBV27 to TRBJ1-2; 8 bases are a match to TRBD1. The CDR3 loop spans 11 amino acids. The ends lost 9 bases at V and 4 bases at J; junction bases unmatched: 1. Germline assignment: CDR1 MNHEY and CDR2 SMNVEV (reference sequence). Here the CDR3 DNA reads TGTGCCAGTGGACAGGGCTATGGCTACACCTTC. Amino acids: CASGQGYGYTF.

In the case of this clone: An end of the junction differs from the germline gene, which may be a read error. The V call is TRBV5-6, the J call TRBJ2-1; D gene uncertain. The CDR3 is 15 residues long. Germline loops: CDR1 SGHDT, CDR2 YYEEEE. CDR3 in amino acids: CASRLGPADPNEQFF. DNA for the CDR3: TGTGCCAGCAGATTGGGCCCGGCCGACCCCAATGAGCAGTTCTTC.

The chain recombines TRBV6-5 with TRBJ1-1; no reliable D call. This CDR3 is 15 amino acids long. Looked up from germline, CDR1 is MNHEY and CDR2 is SVGAGI. V was trimmed by 2 bases and J by 3 bases, leaving 13 bases between them. The CDR3 here is CASSYGQTQYTEAFF. The CDR3 bases are TGTGCCAGCAGTTACGGGCAGACACAGTACACTGAAGCTTTCTTT.

The gene calls are TRBV30 and TRBJ2-5; the D gene is possibly TRBD2 (7 bases). Germline lookup yields CDR1 GTSNPN and CDR2 SVGIG (reference sequence). Trimming cost V 2 bases and J 5 bases, with 15 bases left between them. This CDR3 region has 14 residues. The CDR3 sequence is CAWSLTGRGETQYF. CDR3 coding DNA: TGTGCCTGGAGTCTTACAGGGCGGGGGGAGACCCAGTACTTC.

This clone was counted once. This chain uses TRBV5-1 with TRBJ2-3; D may be TRBD1 (5 bases). CDR1 and CDR2 from the germline V gene are SGHRS and YFSETQ. V was pared by 0 bases and J by 3 bases, with 11 bases between. The CDR3 spans 15 residues. Here the CDR3 reads CASSLVTGGTDTQYF. CDR3 sequence (DNA): TGCGCCAGCAGCTTGGTCACAGGTGGAACAGATACGCAGTATTTT.

This clone was recorded only once. The V and J genes are TRBV7-9 and TRBJ2-1; D may be TRBD1 (5 bases). CDR3 length: 15 residues. The V end was cut by 1 base, the J end by 7 bases, with 14 bases between. Germline CDR1 reads SEHNR; CDR2 reads FQNEAQ (reference sequence). CDR3 region: CASSLEAGPLNEQFF. The CDR3 coding sequence is TGTGCCAGCAGCTTAGAGGCAGGGCCATTGAATGAGCAGTTCTTC.

The chain carries TRBV4-1 and TRBJ2-1, with 14 bases matching TRBD2. The CDR3 covers 14 residues. Germline loops: CDR1 MGHRA, CDR2 YSYEKL. Losses at the gene ends were 4 bases for V and 9 bases for J; bases not matched to a gene: 2. CDR3 bases: TGCGCCAGCAGCCCGGGACTAGCGGGAGTTGAGCAGTTCTTC. Protein sequence: CASSPGLAGVEQFF.

V and J are TRBV11-2 and TRBJ2-2; D remains unclear. V lost 1 base and J 6 bases, leaving 3 bases between the germline ends. Germline-derived CDR1 and CDR2 are SGHAT and FQNNGV. CDR3 length equals 12 residues. This chain's CDR3 is CASSLGAGELFF. The CDR3, as DNA: TGTGCCAGCAGCTTAGGGGCCGGGGAGCTGTTTTTT.

The rearrangement uses TRBV15 and TRBJ2-7; possible D gene TRBD2, 5 bases. The germline V and J ends were trimmed by 0 bases and 2 bases, with 11 bases remaining between them. This CDR3 is built from 15 residues. In germline, CDR1 is LNHNV, CDR2 YYDKDF (reference sequence). The CDR3 reads CATSRERVPTYEQYF. CDR3 DNA sequence: TGTGCCACCAGCAGAGAGCGGGTTCCCACCTACGAGCAGTACTTC. Drawing the rest from reference TRBV15 and TRBJ2-7, the complete variable domain is DAMVIQNPRYQVTQFGKPVTLSCSQTLNHNVMYWYQQKSSQAPKLLFHYYDKDFNNEADTPDNFQSRRPNTSFCFLDIRSPGLGDTAMYLCATSRERVPTYEQYFGPGTRLTVT.

This chain connects TRBV29-1 to TRBJ2-7, with D perhaps TRBD2 (6 bases). The CDR3 extends over 13 amino acids. The V end was cut by 3 bases, the J end by 2 bases, with 11 bases between. Germline lookup yields CDR1 SQVTM and CDR2 ANQGSEA. This CDR3 reads CSVDGTQAYEQYF. In nucleotides, the CDR3 is TGCAGCGTTGACGGGACTCAGGCCTACGAGCAGTACTTC.

V gene TRBV28 combines with J gene TRBJ1-2; D possibly corresponds to TRBD1 (5 bases). The CDR3 totals 12 residues. Germline assignment: CDR1 MDHEN and CDR2 SYDVKM. The CDR3 spells CVAGPFNYGYTF. The CDR3, as DNA: TGTGTCGCGGGGCCTTTTAACTATGGCTACACCTTC.

The chain employs TRBV9 and TRBJ2-7; 8 bases align to TRBD2. CDR1 and CDR2 from the germline V gene are SGDLS and YYNGEE. V dropped 1 base and J dropped 2; count of bases not matched to a gene: 5. The CDR3 extends over 15 amino acids. CDR3: CASSVKREFTYEQYF. The CDR3 nucleotides are TGTGCCAGCAGCGTAAAGCGGGAGTTCACCTACGAGCAGTACTTC.

The chain combines TRBV4-1 with TRBJ2-7, with TRBD1 as a possible D gene (6 bases). V gave up 1 base and J gave up 5 bases, with 15 bases separating them. CDR1 MGHRA and CDR2 YSYEKL come from the germline V gene. The CDR3 loop spans 15 amino acids. CDR3 protein: CASSQVSVRGDEQYF. The CDR3 DNA reads as TGCGCCAGCAGCCAAGTATCAGTCAGGGGCGACGAGCAGTACTTC.